A single T cell receptor (beta chain) is shown here with its context. Per the authors' pipeline: Amplified reference gene primers provided the basis for estimating nucleated cell counts. The repertoire was sequenced with immunoSEQ multiplex PCR; TCRdb's copy has only in-frame clones and lacks some. The V and J calls and clone size were taken over from that table, and D and trimming were inferred from the DNA. The top ten hold about 5% of the sample, which has 200,000 to 300,000 clones, around 90% seen once. This entry belongs to a study of blood T cell repertoires in COVID-19. Whole-study context: Some COVID-19 samples were acute and others convalescent; all came from the United States, Italy and Spain.

Trimming removed 4 bases at V and 2 bases at J, with 12 bases between. Germline V CDR1 and CDR2: LGHDT, YNNKEL (reference sequence). The CDR3 covers 14 residues. The TCR was taken from a woman aged 55-69 years with COVID-19, enrolled during active disease. Specimen: peripheral blood. The J gene is TRBJ2-7, the V gene TRBV3-1 (or the pseudogene TRBV3-2), with TRBD2 as a possible D gene (5 bases). The chain's CDR3 is CASSRGLATYEQYF. For the CDR3, the DNA is TGTGCCAGCAGCCGAGGACTCGCCACCTACGAGCAGTACTTC.